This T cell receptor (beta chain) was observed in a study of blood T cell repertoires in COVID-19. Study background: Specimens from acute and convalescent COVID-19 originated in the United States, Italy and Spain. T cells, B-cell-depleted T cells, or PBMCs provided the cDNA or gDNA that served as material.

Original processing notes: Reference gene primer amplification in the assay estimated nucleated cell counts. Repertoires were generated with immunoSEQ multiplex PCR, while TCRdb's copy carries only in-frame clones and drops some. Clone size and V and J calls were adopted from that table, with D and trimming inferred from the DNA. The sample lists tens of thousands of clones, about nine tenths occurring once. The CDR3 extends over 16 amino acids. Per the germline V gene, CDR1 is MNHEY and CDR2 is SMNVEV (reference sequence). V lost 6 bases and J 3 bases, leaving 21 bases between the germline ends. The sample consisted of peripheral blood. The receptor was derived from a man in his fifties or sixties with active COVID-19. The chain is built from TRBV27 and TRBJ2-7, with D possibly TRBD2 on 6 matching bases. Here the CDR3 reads CASRTGTQVRYYEQYF. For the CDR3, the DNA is TGTGCCAGCAGAACCGGGACTCAAGTCCGGTACTACGAGCAGTACTTC.